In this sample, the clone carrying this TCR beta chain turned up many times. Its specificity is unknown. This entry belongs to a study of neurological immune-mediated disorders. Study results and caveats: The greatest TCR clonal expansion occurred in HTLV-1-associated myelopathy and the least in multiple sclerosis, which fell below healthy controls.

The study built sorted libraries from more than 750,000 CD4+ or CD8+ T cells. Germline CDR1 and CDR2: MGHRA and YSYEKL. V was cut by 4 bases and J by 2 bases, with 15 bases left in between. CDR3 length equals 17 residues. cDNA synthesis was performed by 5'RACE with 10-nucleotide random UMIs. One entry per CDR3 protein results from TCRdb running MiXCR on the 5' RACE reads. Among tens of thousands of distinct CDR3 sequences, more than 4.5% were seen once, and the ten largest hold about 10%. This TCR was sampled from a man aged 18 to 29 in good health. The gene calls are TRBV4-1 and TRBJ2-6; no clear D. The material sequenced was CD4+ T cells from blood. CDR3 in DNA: TGCGCCAGCAGCCCTATAACGGAGAGAGCTGGGGCCAACGTCCTGACTTTC. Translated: CASSPITERAGANVLTF.